Below, 19 T cell receptor beta chains from the same sample are listed, as sequenced in a study of CD8 T cells in ankylosing spondylitis. In TCRdb, the 5' RACE reads were re-called with MiXCR into one record per CDR3 protein. Found here are just over 350,000 distinct CDR3 sequences, 20% to 25% of them singletons; the top ten hold around 13%. The sequenced material came from blood, either unsorted or a sorted T cell fraction (not recorded which). The receptors were sampled from a male donor with ankylosing spondylitis or in good health (not recorded which).

The chain links TRBV4-1 to TRBJ2-7, with D possibly TRBD2 on 5 matching bases. This CDR3 is built from 13 residues. V was shortened by 4 bases and J by 12 bases, with 19 bases between the two germline ends. Germline-derived CDR1 and CDR2 are MGHRA and YSYEKL. The CDR3 region has the DNA TGCGCCAGCAGCCGCGAAGATGGTTCGGACTCGTACTTC. This translates into CASSREDGSDSYF.

There are a few counts of this clonotype. This chain uses TRBV27 with TRBJ1-2; a weak D match, TRBD1 (5 bases). The V and J ends lost 2 bases and 2 bases respectively, with 9 bases between them. Germline V gene lookup returns CDR1 MNHEY and CDR2 SMNVEV (reference sequence). The CDR3 sequence is 14 residues long. The CDR3 here is CASSLRGRNYGYTF. Here the CDR3 DNA reads TGTGCCAGCAGTTTAAGGGGACGGAACTATGGCTACACCTTC.

The chain couples TRBV6-6 to TRBJ2-3; D not resolved. The germline V gene has CDR1 MNHNY and CDR2 SVGAGI (reference sequence). The CDR3 extends over 12 amino acids. V lost 6 bases to trimming and J lost 2 bases, with 6 bases between them. CDR3 in amino acids: CASRLDTDTQYF. For the CDR3, the DNA is TGTGCCAGCAGGTTAGACACAGATACGCAGTATTTT.

This clonotype was counted a few times. The CDR3 is CASRDFGRQGNEQFF. CDR3 nucleotides: TGTGCCAGCAGGGATTTCGGGCGACAGGGGAATGAGCAGTTCTTC. The chain uses TRBV7-8 and TRBJ2-1; 8 nucleotides match TRBD1. The CDR3 is made up of 15 amino acids. With V trimmed by 6 bases and J by 7 bases, 11 bases remained unmatched. From germline, CDR1 is SGHVS and CDR2 FQNEAQ.

This clonotype was counted many times. The gene calls are TRBV29-1 and TRBJ1-2; 7 bases line up with TRBD1. V shed 6 bases and J 2 bases; nucleotides not matched to a gene: 9. Per germline, CDR1 SQVTM and CDR2 ANQGSEA. The CDR3 extends over 14 amino acids. CDR3 region: CSVGTGDHNYGYTF. As DNA, the CDR3 is TGCAGCGTGGGAACAGGGGACCACAACTATGGCTACACCTTC.

This clonotype showed up just a few times. The chain combines TRBV12-3 or TRBV12-4 with TRBJ1-1, with D uncertain. The CDR3 covers 14 residues. V lost 6 bases, J lost 2 bases, and 13 bases lay in between. CDR3 coding DNA: TGTGCCAGCAGCATCCTGGGAGCTAACACTGAAGCTTTCTTT. It yields the protein CASSILGANTEAFF.

The chain has TRBV12-3 or TRBV12-4 and TRBJ2-5; D is possibly TRBD1 (6 bases). Trimming pared 7 bases from V and 2 bases from J, leaving 17 bases between. The CDR3 runs to 15 residues. The CDR3 spells CASTDLGGEQETQYF. The CDR3, as DNA: TGTGCCAGCACCGACCTAGGGGGTGAGCAAGAGACCCAGTACTTC.

The chain links TRBV11-2 to TRBJ2-7; 9 bases fit TRBD1. The CDR3 has 14 residues. V was pared by 3 bases and J by 5 bases, with 5 bases of the junction left unmatched. Germline V gene lookup returns CDR1 SGHAT and CDR2 FQNNGV. CDR3 region: CASSFGTGFHEQYF. The CDR3 nucleotides are TGTGCCAGCAGCTTTGGGACAGGGTTCCACGAGCAGTACTTC.

V gene TRBV29-1 combines with J gene TRBJ2-7, with 7 bases matching TRBD1. Germline V gene lookup returns CDR1 SQVTM and CDR2 ANQGSEA. CDR3 size: 14 residues. The V and J ends lost 3 bases and 2 bases, in that order; junction bases with no gene match: 7. For the CDR3, the DNA is TGCAGCGTTGAGATGGTGGGACAGCCCTACGAGCAGTACTTC. The encoded protein is CSVEMVGQPYEQYF.

Comments on this clonotype: The junction differs from germline at one of its ends, possibly a read error. The rearrangement uses TRBV12-3 or TRBV12-4 and TRBJ2-7, with D hard to call. The CDR3 is made up of 15 amino acids. In nucleotides, the CDR3 is TGTGCCAGCAGTGAATGGGTTTCGGGCTCCAACGAGCAGTACTTC. Amino acids: CASSEWVSGSNEQYF.

The gene calls are TRBV29-1 and TRBJ1-1; possible D gene TRBD1, 5 bases. With 6 bases removed from V and 0 bases from J, the gap between germline ends came to 8 bases. CDR3 length: 12 amino acids. The germline gives CDR1 SQVTM, CDR2 ANQGSEA. The CDR3 nucleotides read TGCAGCGTATGGGGGTTGAACACTGAAGCTTTCTTT. It specifies CSVWGLNTEAFF.

The chain uses TRBV9 and TRBJ2-7; no clear D gene. V was clipped by 4 bases and J by 4 bases, with 15 bases between them. The CDR3 extends over 14 amino acids. Germline V lookup: CDR1 SGDLS, CDR2 YYNGEE. CDR3 amino acids: CASSTEPGAYEQYF. CDR3 nucleotides: TGTGCCAGCAGCACTGAGCCCGGAGCGTACGAGCAGTACTTC.

The chain's CDR3 is CSVEGVGATYEQYF. The CDR3 coding sequence is TGCAGCGTTGAAGGGGTAGGGGCCACCTACGAGCAGTACTTC. The V gene is TRBV29-1, the J gene TRBJ2-7; D perhaps matches TRBD1 (5 bases). Germline assignment: CDR1 SQVTM and CDR2 ANQGSEA. Trimming cost V 1 base and J 2 bases, with 12 bases left between them. The CDR3 runs 14 residues.

The V gene is TRBV29-1, the J gene TRBJ2-3; TRBD2 is a possible D gene (6 bases). Germline V gene lookup returns CDR1 SQVTM and CDR2 ANQGSEA. Trimming pared 7 bases from V and 1 base from J, leaving 9 bases between. The CDR3 has 12 residues. CDR3 nucleotide sequence: TGCAGCGCCCCGGGGGGCACAGATACGCAGTATTTT. This sequence encodes CSAPGGTDTQYF.

The genes are TRBV25-1 and TRBJ2-7; 8 bases line up with TRBD2. V gave up 6 bases and J gave up 4 bases; unmatched junction bases: 5. This CDR3 has 13 amino acids. Germline V CDR1 and CDR2: MGHDK, SYGVNS. CDR3 coding DNA: TGTGCCAGCAGGCCCGCGGGGGGTTACGAGCAGTACTTC. Protein: CASRPAGGYEQYF.

This clonotype was observed a few times. The V call is TRBV18, the J call TRBJ1-2; no clear D. Per germline, CDR1 KGHSH and CDR2 LQKENI. The CDR3 runs 16 residues. With 6 bases removed from V and 3 bases from J, the gap between germline ends came to 20 bases. The CDR3 bases are TGTGCCAGCTCGCCCGGGTTGTCAGCCCTCTACTATGGCTACACCTTC. Translating it yields CASSPGLSALYYGYTF.

This clonotype was counted ten times or more. The chain links TRBV7-2 to TRBJ2-1; 8 bases agree with TRBD2. Germline V gene sequence: CDR1 SGHTA, CDR2 FQGNSA. With 4 bases clipped from V and 5 bases from J, the junction kept 1 base outside the gene matches. CDR3 length equals 13 residues. The CDR3 reads CASSWGLDNEQFF. The CDR3 bases are TGTGCCAGCAGCTGGGGACTAGACAATGAGCAGTTCTTC.

The V gene is TRBV4-1, the J gene TRBJ2-1; TRBD2 matches 8 bases. Losses at the gene ends were 2 bases for V and 7 bases for J; bases not matched to a gene: 7. In germline, CDR1 is MGHRA, CDR2 YSYEKL. The CDR3 is made up of 15 amino acids. The CDR3 sequence is CASSQSAGGRNEQFF. CDR3 DNA: TGCGCCAGCAGCCAATCTGCGGGGGGACGGAATGAGCAGTTCTTC.

This clonotype was observed a handful of times. The chain recombines TRBV6-2 or TRBV6-3 with TRBJ2-3; 7 positions agree with TRBD2. With V trimmed by 5 bases and J by 11 bases, 13 bases remained unmatched. Germline V gene lookup returns CDR1 MNHEY and CDR2 SVGEGT. The CDR3 loop spans 14 amino acids. The CDR3 sequence: CASSKRGDVEGQYF. DNA of the CDR3: TGTGCCAGCAGTAAGCGGGGCGACGTCGAGGGGCAGTATTTT.